One and the same sample provided the 22 T cell receptor beta chains below, sequenced in a study of cytomegalovirus exposure and HLA in healthy donors. A multiplex PCR was run with 60 Vbeta primers and 13 Jbeta primers. TCRdb's copy holds only in-frame clones and misses some; the assay was immunoSEQ multiplex PCR. The top ten hold 2% to 2.5% of the sample, which has fewer than 200,000 clones, 55% to 75% seen once. The source material was PBMCs. Receptors were obtained from a human donor in good health.

The gene calls are TRBV5-1 and TRBJ2-7; no firm D call. The germline V gene encodes CDR1 SGHRS and CDR2 YFSETQ. Trimming cost V 6 bases and J 2 bases, with 15 bases left between them. The CDR3 has 14 amino acids. The chain's CDR3 is CASTSSSPTYEQYF. As DNA, the CDR3 is TGCGCCAGCACCAGCTCTAGTCCTACCTACGAGCAGTACTTC.

This chain uses TRBV19 with TRBJ2-6; D is perhaps TRBD1 (6 bases). V dropped 8 bases and J dropped 0 bases, with 14 bases sitting between them. Germline values: CDR1 LNHDA, CDR2 SQIVND (reference sequence). The length of the CDR3 is 16 residues. This chain's CDR3 is CASGPTGRSGANVLTF. The CDR3 region has the DNA TGTGCCAGTGGCCCCACAGGGCGCTCTGGGGCCAACGTCCTGACTTTC.

Notes on this clone: This specimen includes other DNA sequences encoding the same CDR3. This chain links TRBV7-9 with TRBJ1-5; no reliable D call. This CDR3 has 13 amino acids. Germline-derived CDR1 and CDR2 are SEHNR and FQNEAQ (reference sequence). V shed 3 bases and J shed 5 bases, with 8 bases lying between them. CDR3 amino acids: CASSLERDQPQHF. The CDR3, as DNA: TGTGCCAGCAGCTTGGAGAGGGATCAGCCCCAGCATTTT.

The chain joins TRBV2 to TRBJ2-7; possibly TRBD1 for D (6 bases). Per the germline V gene, CDR1 is SNHLY and CDR2 is FYNNEI. Between the trimmed V and J ends, which lost 7 bases and 6 bases, there was a span of 16 bases. The CDR3 is 13 amino acids. The CDR3 protein is CASTPRGSSEQYF. The CDR3 DNA reads as TGTGCCAGCACCCCGAGGGGGTCGTCCGAGCAGTACTTC.

J is TRBJ2-1 and V is TRBV28; TRBD1 matches at 10 bases. The CDR3 spans 15 residues. Germline-derived CDR1 and CDR2 are MDHEN and SYDVKM. V trimming: 4 bases; J trimming: 3 bases; junction bases outside the gene matches: 3. DNA of the CDR3: TGTGCCAGCAGTTATAGGACAGGGGGCTACAATGAGCAGTTCTTC. Translating it yields CASSYRTGGYNEQFF.

As for this clone: The junction and the germline gene differ at one end; a read error may be behind it. The V and J genes are TRBV5-6 and TRBJ1-5, with 8 bases identical to TRBD1. The CDR3 runs to 15 residues. Germline V gives CDR1 SGHDT, CDR2 YYEEEE. CDR3 nucleotide sequence: TGTGCCAGCAGCTTCTTGGCAGGGGGCAATCGGCCCCAGCATTTT. Protein sequence: CASSFLAGGNRPQHF.

The CDR3 DNA follows: TGTGCCAGCAGCTTACTGACCAGGGGGCGAGAGTTAAGCTACGAGCAGTACTTC. Translation gives CASSLLTRGRELSYEQYF. The chain employs TRBV7-9 and TRBJ2-7, with 8 bases lining up with TRBD1. J lost 3 bases, V lost 2 bases, and 15 bases had no gene match. The length of the CDR3 is 18 residues. The germline V gene has CDR1 SEHNR and CDR2 FQNEAQ (reference sequence).

This clone showed up just a few times. V gene TRBV10-3 combines with J gene TRBJ1-2, with D uncertain. This CDR3 is 13 amino acids long. Germline V gene lookup returns CDR1 ENHRY and CDR2 SYGVKD. V lost 3 bases and J 5 bases, leaving 10 bases between the germline ends. CDR3: CAISEATVYGYTF. As DNA, the CDR3 is TGTGCCATCAGTGAAGCTACAGTGTATGGCTACACCTTC.

V and J are TRBV18 and TRBJ2-7; the D gene is possibly TRBD1 (6 bases). V lost 3 bases and J lost 7, with 16 bases in between. The CDR3 spans 14 residues. Germline lookup yields CDR1 KGHSH and CDR2 LQKENI. CDR3 DNA: TGTGCCAGCTCACCTTCCAGGACAGCTTCGGAGCAGTACTTC. It translates to CASSPSRTASEQYF.

This clone was recorded only once. The V gene is TRBV5-6, the J gene TRBJ2-1; D ambiguous. V shed 0 bases and J shed 6 bases, with 10 bases lying between them. From germline, CDR1 is SGHDT and CDR2 YYEEEE. The CDR3 runs 14 residues. Here the CDR3 reads CASSLGRTGNEQFF. The CDR3 DNA is TGTGCCAGCAGCTTGGGGCGTACGGGCAATGAGCAGTTCTTC.

The rearrangement uses TRBV9 and TRBJ2-5; 7 bases are a match to TRBD1. This CDR3 has 14 amino acids. Per germline, CDR1 SGDLS and CDR2 YYNGEE. V trimming: 0 bases; J trimming: 3 bases; junction bases outside the gene matches: 2. The CDR3 region is CASSVAGTEETQYF. The CDR3, as DNA: TGTGCCAGCAGCGTAGCAGGGACAGAAGAGACCCAGTACTTC.

V and J are TRBV4-2 and TRBJ1-2, with D hard to call. This CDR3 is built from 14 residues. The germline V gene has CDR1 LGHNA and CDR2 YNFKEQ. V was trimmed by 0 bases and J by 4 bases, leaving 9 bases between them. The CDR3 DNA reads TGTGCCAGCAGCCAAGATATCGAGCTCTATGGCTACACCTTC. This translates into CASSQDIELYGYTF.

Concerning this clone: In the same sample, other DNA sequences code for this CDR3. V is TRBV6-1 and J is TRBJ1-2; 8 bases line up with TRBD1. The V gene end was trimmed by 9 bases and the J gene end by 7 bases; junction bases not matched to a gene: 7. The length of the CDR3 is 12 residues. Germline CDR1 MNHNS, CDR2 SASEGT. The CDR3 DNA reads as TGTGCCAGTTCGGACAGGGTAGGTGGCTACACCTTC. Encoded protein: CASSDRVGGYTF.

The chain links TRBV7-9 to TRBJ1-1; no clear D gene. V lost 1 base and J 5 bases, leaving 11 bases between the germline ends. Germline V gene sequence: CDR1 SEHNR, CDR2 FQNEAQ (reference sequence). This CDR3 comprises 14 residues. CDR3 nucleotide sequence: TGTGCCAGCAGCTTAGTTTCGGGTTCGACTGAAGCTTTCTTT. Amino acid sequence: CASSLVSGSTEAFF.

This clone showed up just a few times. The chain links TRBV27 to TRBJ1-5, with TRBD1 matching 7 bases. The CDR3 has 14 amino acids. Germline CDR1 reads MNHEY; CDR2 reads SMNVEV (reference sequence). With V trimmed by 6 bases and J by 7 bases, 9 bases remained unmatched. As DNA, the CDR3 is TGTGCCAGCAGCCTCCGGACAGGCATCCAGCCCCAGCATTTT. Translating gives CASSLRTGIQPQHF.

This clone was seen once. The chain has TRBV25-1 and TRBJ1-2; a possible D gene is TRBD1 (6 bases). The CDR3 is made up of 16 amino acids. V lost 4 bases and J lost 2, with 17 bases in between. The germline gives CDR1 MGHDK, CDR2 SYGVNS. The DNA of the CDR3 is TGTGCCAGCAGTGCCACACCGACAGGTGGAAACTATGGCTACACCTTC. This gives the protein CASSATPTGGNYGYTF.

The chain links TRBV5-1 to TRBJ1-1; D possibly corresponds to TRBD1 (5 bases). This CDR3 is 15 amino acids long. The germline V and J ends were trimmed by 1 base and 0 bases, with 10 bases remaining between them. CDR1 and CDR2 (germline): SGHRS, YFSETQ. CDR3 nucleotides: TGCGCCAGCAGCTTGACGGGACTTATGAACACTGAAGCTTTCTTT. It specifies CASSLTGLMNTEAFF.

V and J are TRBV23-1 and TRBJ2-3, with 8 bases lining up with TRBD2. TRBV23-1 is assigned to the ORF class and has an uncertain function. The CDR3 sequence is 17 residues long. J was trimmed by 0 bases and V by 4 bases; bases with no gene match: 9. CDR3 nucleotides: TGCGCCAGCAGTCCCCCGCGACTAGCGACTAGCACAGATACGCAGTATTTT. Its protein product is CASSPPRLATSTDTQYF.

The chain is built from TRBV7-3 and TRBJ2-2; 8 nucleotides match TRBD1. Germline V gene lookup returns CDR1 SGHTA and CDR2 FQGTGA. Losses at the gene ends were 5 bases for V and 8 bases for J; bases not matched to a gene: 7. The CDR3 extends over 14 amino acids. The CDR3 sequence is CASSPPGGGGELFF. CDR3 nucleotides: TGTGCCAGCAGCCCTCCAGGGGGCGGAGGGGAGCTGTTTTTT.

The chain joins TRBV12-5 to TRBJ1-2; perhaps TRBD1 as D (6 bases). Germline V lookup: CDR1 LGHNT, CDR2 FRNRAP. V lost 3 bases and J 0 bases, leaving 17 bases between the germline ends. The CDR3 consists of 17 residues. The CDR3, as DNA: TGTGCTAGTGGTTTCGACGTAGGACAGCCTACTAACTATGGCTACACCTTC. Translated: CASGFDVGQPTNYGYTF.

This clone has more than one count but fewer than ten. The chain couples TRBV6-4 to TRBJ2-2, with a tentative D call TRBD2 (5 bases). Trimming removed 5 bases from V and 4 bases from J, with 17 bases in between. The CDR3 extends over 16 amino acids. In germline, CDR1 is MRHNA, CDR2 SNTAGT. The CDR3 loop is CASSRKPGTPTGELFF. The CDR3, as DNA: TGTGCCAGCAGTCGAAAACCGGGAACTCCCACCGGGGAGCTGTTTTTT.

The CDR3 loop reads CASSSEAGGTSNQPQHF. The CDR3 DNA reads as TGTGCCAGCAGCTCAGAGGCAGGGGGCACGAGCAATCAGCCCCAGCATTTT. The chain recombines TRBV11-2 with TRBJ1-5, with 8 nucleotides matching TRBD1. In germline, CDR1 is SGHAT, CDR2 FQNNGV. The CDR3 runs to 17 residues. J was trimmed by 1 base and V by 4 bases; bases with no gene match: 9.